Listed below are T cell receptor beta chains from one sample, sequenced in a study of control samples from healthy donors and cancer patients. Sequencing used immunoSEQ multiplex PCR; TCRdb keeps in-frame clones, though not all of them. The sample holds 130,000 or so clones, about nine tenths seen once. Sequencing used blood. These receptors all stem from a man aged 40-55 years in good health. CDR3s include the opening cysteine and the closing phenylalanine or tryptophan. A D gene is named only where the DNA matches it firmly. Rows give clone size only sometimes, using once, few, many, or a class for an expanded clone.

d_call: TRBD2; j_call: TRBJ2-1; clone_size: .; v_call: TRBV7-8; cdr3_aa: CASSKPGLAHNEQFF; cdr3_nt: TGTGCCAGCAGCAAGCCGGGACTAGCTCACAATGAGCAGTTCTTC
d_call: TRBD1; j_call: TRBJ1-6; clone_size: once; v_call: TRBV7-2; cdr3_aa: CASSLGRQGATPLHF; cdr3_nt: TGTGCCAGCAGCTTAGGTCGACAGGGGGCCACACCCCTCCACTTT
d_call: TRBD1; j_call: TRBJ2-1; clone_size: once; v_call: TRBV7-9; cdr3_aa: CASSATGTGNNEQFF; cdr3_nt: TGTGCCAGCAGCGCTACCGGGACAGGGAACAATGAGCAGTTCTTC
d_call: .; j_call: TRBJ1-6; clone_size: .; v_call: TRBV27; cdr3_aa: CASRRTVNSPLHF; cdr3_nt: TGTGCCAGCAGGCGGACAGTTAATTCACCCCTCCACTTT
d_call: TRBD1; j_call: TRBJ2-1; clone_size: .; v_call: TRBV10-1; cdr3_aa: CASSADRQGPYNEQFF; cdr3_nt: TGCGCCAGCAGTGCGGACAGGCAAGGGCCCTACAATGAGCAGTTCTTC
d_call: .; j_call: TRBJ2-7; clone_size: .; v_call: TRBV3-1/TRBV3-2; cdr3_aa: CASSQFGEQYF; cdr3_nt: TGTGCCAGCAGCCAGTTTGGCGAGCAGTACTTC
d_call: .; j_call: TRBJ1-2; clone_size: .; v_call: TRBV24-1; cdr3_aa: CATSEPHSRYGYTF; cdr3_nt: TGTGCCACCAGTGAGCCCCACTCACGGTACGGCTACACCTTC
d_call: .; j_call: TRBJ1-1; clone_size: .; v_call: TRBV19; cdr3_aa: CASTPGRYMNTEAFF; cdr3_nt: TGTGCCAGTACTCCGGGGCGGTACATGAACACTGAAGCTTTCTTT
d_call: TRBD1; j_call: TRBJ1-1; clone_size: .; v_call: TRBV27; cdr3_aa: CASSFTGAAEAFF; cdr3_nt: TGTGCCAGCAGTTTCACAGGGGCCGCTGAAGCTTTCTTT
d_call: TRBD2; j_call: TRBJ2-5; clone_size: .; v_call: TRBV7-9; cdr3_aa: CASSFGTSGGKETQYF; cdr3_nt: TGTGCCAGCAGCTTTGGGACTAGCGGGGGAAAAGAGACCCAGTACTTC
d_call: TRBD2; j_call: TRBJ2-1; clone_size: .; v_call: TRBV7-2; cdr3_aa: CASSSRLSSGNYNEQFF; cdr3_nt: TGTGCCAGCAGCTCCCGACTCTCTAGCGGAAACTACAATGAGCAGTTCTTC
d_call: .; j_call: TRBJ1-1; clone_size: .; v_call: TRBV5-1; cdr3_aa: CASSLGGPDRGAFF; cdr3_nt: TGCGCCAGCAGCTTGGGGGGTCCGGACCGCGGAGCTTTCTTT
d_call: .; j_call: TRBJ1-1; clone_size: .; v_call: TRBV7-2; cdr3_aa: CASSLSPGTTEAFF; cdr3_nt: TGTGCCAGCAGCTTATCCCCGGGGACCACTGAAGCTTTCTTT
d_call: .; j_call: TRBJ1-1; clone_size: .; v_call: TRBV7-9; cdr3_aa: CASSFGQRTEAFF; cdr3_nt: TGTGCCAGCAGCTTTGGCCAACGGACAGAAGCTTTCTTT
d_call: .; j_call: TRBJ2-1; clone_size: .; v_call: TRBV6-4; cdr3_aa: CASSEGRGYNEQFF; cdr3_nt: TGTGCCAGCAGTGAAGGTAGGGGCTACAATGAGCAGTTCTTC
d_call: .; j_call: TRBJ2-1; clone_size: .; v_call: TRBV9; cdr3_aa: CASNLGGGEQFF; cdr3_nt: TGTGCCAGCAACCTAGGGGGAGGAGAGCAGTTCTTC
d_call: .; j_call: TRBJ2-5; clone_size: .; v_call: TRBV11-3; cdr3_aa: CASSFRSRAQETQYF; cdr3_nt: TGTGCCAGCAGCTTTCGATCCCGGGCCCAAGAGACCCAGTACTTC
d_call: .; j_call: TRBJ1-5; clone_size: .; v_call: TRBV9; cdr3_aa: CASSGGGQSNQPQHF; cdr3_nt: TGTGCCAGCAGTGGGGGAGGGCAAAGCAATCAGCCCCAGCATTTT
d_call: TRBD1; j_call: TRBJ1-1; clone_size: .; v_call: TRBV7-6; cdr3_aa: CASSPNRGRGTEAFF; cdr3_nt: TGTGCCAGCAGTCCAAACAGGGGCCGTGGCACTGAAGCTTTCTTT
d_call: .; j_call: TRBJ2-1; clone_size: .; v_call: TRBV4-3; cdr3_aa: CASSQGEGRNEQFF; cdr3_nt: TGCGCCAGCAGCCAAGGGGAAGGGAGGAATGAGCAGTTCTTC
d_call: .; j_call: TRBJ2-1; clone_size: .; v_call: TRBV6-4; cdr3_aa: CSLTSSSYNEQFF; cdr3_nt: TGCTCCCTGACTTCTAGCTCCTACAATGAGCAGTTCTTC
d_call: .; j_call: TRBJ1-2; clone_size: .; v_call: TRBV2; cdr3_aa: CASSETDRHYGYTF; cdr3_nt: TGTGCCAGCAGTGAGACAGATCGGCACTATGGCTACACCTTC
d_call: .; j_call: TRBJ1-2; clone_size: .; v_call: TRBV29-1; cdr3_aa: CSVENRGNYGYTF; cdr3_nt: TGCAGCGTTGAAAACAGAGGAAACTATGGCTACACCTTC
d_call: .; j_call: TRBJ2-1; clone_size: .; v_call: TRBV5-1; cdr3_aa: CASSPTGYSYNEQFF; cdr3_nt: TGCGCCAGCAGCCCGACAGGTTACTCCTACAATGAGCAGTTCTTC
d_call: TRBD2; j_call: TRBJ2-5; clone_size: .; v_call: TRBV30; cdr3_aa: CAWRVSSGAGTQYF; cdr3_nt: TGTGCCTGGAGGGTTTCTAGCGGGGCCGGGACCCAGTACTTC
d_call: .; j_call: TRBJ2-2; clone_size: .; v_call: TRBV6-1; cdr3_aa: CASSERSAGRYGELFF; cdr3_nt: TGTGCCAGCAGTGAAAGGAGCGCAGGGAGGTACGGGGAGCTGTTTTTT
d_call: .; j_call: TRBJ1-3; clone_size: .; v_call: TRBV6-5; cdr3_aa: CASRGRQSGNTIYF; cdr3_nt: TGTGCCAGCAGGGGACGGCAATCTGGAAACACCATATATTTT
d_call: TRBD1; j_call: TRBJ1-2; clone_size: .; v_call: TRBV11-2; cdr3_aa: CASSQGAPNSKGYTF; cdr3_nt: TGTGCCAGCAGCCAGGGGGCACCGAACTCTAAGGGCTACACCTTC
d_call: TRBD1; j_call: TRBJ2-5; clone_size: .; v_call: TRBV29-1; cdr3_aa: CSAWTGGETQYF; cdr3_nt: TGCAGCGCCTGGACAGGGGGGGAGACCCAGTACTTC
d_call: .; j_call: TRBJ1-1; clone_size: once; v_call: TRBV6-5; cdr3_aa: CASIKGPRGTEAFF; cdr3_nt: TGTGCCAGCATCAAAGGCCCTAGGGGCACTGAAGCTTTCTTT
d_call: .; j_call: TRBJ1-2; clone_size: .; v_call: TRBV6-5; cdr3_aa: CASRRSPSYGYTF; cdr3_nt: TGTGCCAGCAGAAGGTCGCCGTCTTATGGCTACACCTTC
d_call: .; j_call: TRBJ2-4; clone_size: .; v_call: TRBV12-3/TRBV12-4; cdr3_aa: CASSLKNIQYF; cdr3_nt: TGTGCCAGCAGTTTAAAAAACATTCAGTACTTC
d_call: .; j_call: TRBJ2-1; clone_size: .; v_call: TRBV29-1; cdr3_aa: CSVDPGAPSYNEQFF; cdr3_nt: TGCAGCGTTGACCCAGGCGCACCCTCCTACAATGAGCAGTTCTTC
d_call: .; j_call: TRBJ1-2; clone_size: .; v_call: TRBV5-1; cdr3_aa: CASSLFEDGYTF; cdr3_nt: TGCGCCAGCAGCTTGTTTGAGGATGGCTACACCTTC
d_call: TRBD2; j_call: TRBJ2-3; clone_size: .; v_call: TRBV2; cdr3_aa: CASTLADTQYF; cdr3_nt: TGTGCCAGCACACTAGCGGATACGCAGTATTTT
d_call: .; j_call: TRBJ2-7; clone_size: .; v_call: TRBV6-6; cdr3_aa: CASSYLQGTYEQYF; cdr3_nt: TGTGCCAGCAGTTACCTACAGGGAACCTACGAGCAGTACTTC
d_call: .; j_call: TRBJ1-5; clone_size: .; v_call: TRBV19; cdr3_aa: CASNKWGLRELSNQPQHF; cdr3_nt: TGTGCCAGTAATAAATGGGGGCTTAGGGAGCTAAGCAATCAGCCCCAGCATTTT
d_call: TRBD1; j_call: TRBJ1-2; clone_size: .; v_call: TRBV6-1; cdr3_aa: CASSEGTGAFYGYTF; cdr3_nt: TGTGCCAGCAGTGAAGGGACAGGGGCGTTCTATGGCTACACCTTC
d_call: .; j_call: TRBJ2-1; clone_size: .; v_call: TRBV20-1; cdr3_aa: CSARVRNEQFF; cdr3_nt: TGCAGTGCTAGAGTGCGGAATGAGCAGTTCTTC
d_call: .; j_call: TRBJ2-1; clone_size: .; v_call: TRBV19; cdr3_aa: CASRRQGNYNEQFF; cdr3_nt: TGTGCCAGTAGGAGGCAGGGCAACTACAATGAGCAGTTCTTC
d_call: .; j_call: TRBJ1-3; clone_size: .; v_call: TRBV12-3/TRBV12-4; cdr3_aa: CASITIGNTIYF; cdr3_nt: TGTGCCAGCATTACTATCGGAAACACCATATATTTT
d_call: TRBD2; j_call: TRBJ2-7; clone_size: .; v_call: TRBV12-3/TRBV12-4; cdr3_aa: CASTFGGGYEQYF; cdr3_nt: TGTGCCAGCACTTTTGGGGGGGGCTACGAGCAGTACTTC
d_call: .; j_call: TRBJ1-2; clone_size: .; v_call: TRBV11-3; cdr3_aa: CASSRDGNYGYTF; cdr3_nt: TGTGCCAGCAGCCGGGACGGTAACTATGGCTACACCTTC
d_call: .; j_call: TRBJ2-3; clone_size: .; v_call: TRBV24-1; cdr3_aa: CATSDPRVGNTDTQYF; cdr3_nt: TGTGCCACCAGTGATCCCCGAGTCGGCAACACAGATACGCAGTATTTT
d_call: TRBD2; j_call: TRBJ2-1; clone_size: .; v_call: TRBV7-7; cdr3_aa: CASSPRSGTSGGLEQFF; cdr3_nt: TGTGCCAGCAGCCCCAGATCCGGGACTAGCGGGGGGCTTGAGCAGTTCTTC
d_call: .; j_call: TRBJ2-3; clone_size: .; v_call: TRBV2; cdr3_aa: CAAGWSTDTQYF; cdr3_nt: TGTGCCGCGGGGTGGAGCACAGATACGCAGTATTTT
d_call: .; j_call: TRBJ1-2; clone_size: .; v_call: TRBV6-4; cdr3_aa: CASRAQLYGYTF; cdr3_nt: TGTGCCAGCAGGGCACAGTTATATGGCTACACCTTC
d_call: .; j_call: TRBJ2-1; clone_size: .; v_call: TRBV12-3/TRBV12-4; cdr3_aa: CASSLRQLNEQFF; cdr3_nt: TGTGCCAGCAGTTTGAGGCAGCTGAATGAGCAGTTCTTC
d_call: .; j_call: TRBJ1-2; clone_size: .; v_call: TRBV24-1; cdr3_aa: CATSDGAGVDYGYTF; cdr3_nt: TGTGCCACCAGTGATGGGGCAGGGGTGGACTATGGCTACACCTTC
d_call: .; j_call: TRBJ1-1; clone_size: .; v_call: TRBV20-1; cdr3_aa: CSASDKMTEAFF; cdr3_nt: TGCAGTGCTAGTGATAAAATGACTGAAGCTTTCTTT